This record concerns one T cell receptor (beta chain) sequence. Its antigen is not identified. This sample was taken from a study of cytotoxic CD8 clonotypes in ibrutinib-treated CLL. The wider study: Collecting the response samples happened after a median approximately 11 months of treatment, with a range of 6 to 36.

The CDR3 loop spans 12 amino acids. Trimming took 6 bases from V and 2 from J, leaving 7 bases between them. CDR1 and CDR2 from the germline V gene are LNHDA and SQIVND (reference sequence). Method: immunoSEQ multiplex PCR; TCRdb's copy keeps in-frame clones and lacks some. The data show 200,000 to 250,000 clones, about four fifths seen once. Study observations and caveats: Few clonotypes were public, and these shrank or held steady under treatment.

This rearrangement joins TRBV19 to TRBJ1-2, with D uncertain. This specimen consisted of PBMCs, obtained after 12 months of ibrutinib treatment. The receptor's source is a human donor with chronic lymphocytic leukemia. This CDR3 is CASRGGNYGYTF. The DNA of the CDR3 is TGTGCCAGTAGGGGAGGGAACTATGGCTACACCTTC.